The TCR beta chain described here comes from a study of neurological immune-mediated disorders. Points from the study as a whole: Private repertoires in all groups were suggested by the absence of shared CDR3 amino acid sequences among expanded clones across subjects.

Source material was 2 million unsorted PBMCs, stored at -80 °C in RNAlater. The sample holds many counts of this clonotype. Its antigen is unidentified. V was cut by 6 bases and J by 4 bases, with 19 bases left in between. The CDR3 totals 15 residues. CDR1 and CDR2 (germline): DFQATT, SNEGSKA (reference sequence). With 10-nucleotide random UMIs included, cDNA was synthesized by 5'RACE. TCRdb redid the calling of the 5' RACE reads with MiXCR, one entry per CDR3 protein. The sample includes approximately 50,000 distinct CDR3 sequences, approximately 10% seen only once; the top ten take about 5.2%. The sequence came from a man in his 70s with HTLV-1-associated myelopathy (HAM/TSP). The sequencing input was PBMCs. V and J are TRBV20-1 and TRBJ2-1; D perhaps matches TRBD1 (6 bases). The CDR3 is CSAINRVRAYNEQFF. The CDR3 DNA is TGCAGTGCCATAAACAGGGTTCGGGCGTACAATGAGCAGTTCTTC.